This entry describes one TCR beta chain. This table comes from immunoSEQ multiplex PCR, and its TCRdb copy is limited to in-frame clones, with some not included. The repertoire has 150,000 to 200,000 clones, roughly 86% of them found once; the top ten carry roughly 2.5%. This entry is derived from a study of blood T cell repertoires in COVID-19. Sequenced input: peripheral blood. The sequence was obtained from a man aged 35-49 years with active or convalescent COVID-19.

CDR3 region: CASSQRQAGGTYNEQFF. CDR3 bases: TGCGCCAGCAGCCAACGGCAAGCGGGGGGAACTTACAATGAGCAGTTCTTC. This chain joins TRBV4-1 and TRBJ2-1, with TRBD2 matching 9 bases. The CDR3 consists of 17 residues. The trim removed 2 bases at V and 4 bases at J, leaving 9 bases unmatched. Germline V lookup: CDR1 MGHRA, CDR2 YSYEKL.